This record concerns one TCR beta chain sequence. These data originate in a study of blood T cell repertoires in COVID-19. Repertoires were generated with immunoSEQ multiplex PCR, while TCRdb's copy carries only in-frame clones and drops some. The sample has approximately 160,000 clones; approximately 85% are singletons. CDR3 size: 14 residues. The germline gives CDR1 SGHVS, CDR2 FQNEAQ. With 5 bases clipped from V and 8 bases from J, the junction kept 7 bases outside the gene matches. This receptor was obtained from a man aged 40-55 years who had recovered from COVID-19. The chain is built from TRBV7-8 and TRBJ1-4; 8 positions match TRBD1. Material for sequencing was peripheral blood. The CDR3 bases are TGTGCCAGCAGCCTCGGACAGGGATTCGAAAAACTGTTTTTT. Translation: CASSLGQGFEKLFF.